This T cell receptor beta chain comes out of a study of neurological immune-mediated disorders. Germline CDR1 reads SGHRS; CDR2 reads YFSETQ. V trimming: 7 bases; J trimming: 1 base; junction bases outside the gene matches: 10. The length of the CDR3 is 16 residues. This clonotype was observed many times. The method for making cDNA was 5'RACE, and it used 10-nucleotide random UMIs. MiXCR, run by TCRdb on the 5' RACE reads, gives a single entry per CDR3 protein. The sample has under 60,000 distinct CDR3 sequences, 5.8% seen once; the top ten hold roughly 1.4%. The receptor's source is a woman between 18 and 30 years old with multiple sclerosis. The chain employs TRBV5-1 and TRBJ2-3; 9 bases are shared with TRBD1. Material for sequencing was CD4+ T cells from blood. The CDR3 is CASRKRGQGGTDTQYF. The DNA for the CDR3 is TGCGCCAGCCGGAAGAGGGGACAGGGCGGCACAGATACGCAGTATTTT.